This T cell receptor (beta chain) was profiled in a study of T cell repertoires in cytomegalovirus infection. Broader study findings: HLA-C-restricted, CMV-specific TCR beta clonotypes were dominant ex vivo.

TCRdb independently ran MiXCR on the reads; one entry per CDR3 protein. The sample shows 200,000 to 300,000 distinct CDR3 sequences, approximately 9% of them seen only once. This clonotype was seen ten or more times. As yet, its antigen is unknown. The CDR3 totals 14 residues. CDR1 SGHTA and CDR2 FQGTGA come from the germline V gene. The ends were cut back, 4 bases at V and 0 bases at J, with 9 bases in the middle. The sample was PBMCs. V is TRBV7-3 and J is TRBJ1-1; D is unclear. The receptor comes from a human donor in good health (CMV status not recorded). Some clones in this sample may be carry-over from other donors' samples. For the CDR3, the DNA is TGTGCCAGCAGCTCCGGAGGCGTGAACACTGAAGCTTTCTTT. It is translated as CASSSGGVNTEAFF.